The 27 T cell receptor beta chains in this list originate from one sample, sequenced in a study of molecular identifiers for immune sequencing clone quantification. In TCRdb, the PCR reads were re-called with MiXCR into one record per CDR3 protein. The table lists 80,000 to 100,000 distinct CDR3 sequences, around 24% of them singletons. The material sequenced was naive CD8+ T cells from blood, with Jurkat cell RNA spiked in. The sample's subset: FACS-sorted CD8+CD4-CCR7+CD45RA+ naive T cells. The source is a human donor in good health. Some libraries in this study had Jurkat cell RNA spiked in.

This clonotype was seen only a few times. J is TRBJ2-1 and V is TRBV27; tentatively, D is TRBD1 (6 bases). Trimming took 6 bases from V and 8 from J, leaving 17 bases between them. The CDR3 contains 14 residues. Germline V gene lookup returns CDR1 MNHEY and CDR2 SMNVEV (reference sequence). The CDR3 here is CASRGSRGHDEQFF. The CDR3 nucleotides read TGTGCCAGCAGGGGTAGTCGGGGACACGATGAGCAGTTCTTC.

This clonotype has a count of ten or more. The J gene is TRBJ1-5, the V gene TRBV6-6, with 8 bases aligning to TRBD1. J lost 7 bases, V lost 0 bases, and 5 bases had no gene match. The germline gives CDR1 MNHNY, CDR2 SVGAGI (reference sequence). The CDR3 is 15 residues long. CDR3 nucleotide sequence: TGTGCCAGCAGTTACTCGGTGACAGGGGACCAGCCCCAGCATTTT. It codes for CASSYSVTGDQPQHF.

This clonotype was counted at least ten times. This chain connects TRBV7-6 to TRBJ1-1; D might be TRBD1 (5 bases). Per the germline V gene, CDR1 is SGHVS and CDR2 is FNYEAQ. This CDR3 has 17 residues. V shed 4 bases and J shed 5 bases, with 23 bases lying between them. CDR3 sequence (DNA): TGTGCCAGCAGCTCCTTACCGGCAGGGAGCGAAGGAACTGAAGCTTTCTTT. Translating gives CASSSLPAGSEGTEAFF.

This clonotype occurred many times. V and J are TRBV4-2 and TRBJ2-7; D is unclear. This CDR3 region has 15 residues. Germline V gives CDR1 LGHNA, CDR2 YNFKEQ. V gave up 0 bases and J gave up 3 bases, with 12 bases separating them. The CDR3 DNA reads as TGTGCCAGCAGCCAAGAGATTCATCGCGACTACGAGCAGTACTTC. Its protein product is CASSQEIHRDYEQYF.

The CDR3 region has the DNA TGTGCCAGCTCCCCTTTTGCCGGGGGACTAGCGGGAGGGCTACTCTACAATGAGCAGTTCTTC. This translates into CASSPFAGGLAGGLLYNEQFF. The gene calls are TRBV18 and TRBJ2-1; 16 positions agree with TRBD2. The CDR3 consists of 21 residues. The V segment lost 6 bases and the J segment 3 bases; nucleotides outside the gene matches: 17. Germline V gene sequence: CDR1 KGHSH, CDR2 LQKENI.

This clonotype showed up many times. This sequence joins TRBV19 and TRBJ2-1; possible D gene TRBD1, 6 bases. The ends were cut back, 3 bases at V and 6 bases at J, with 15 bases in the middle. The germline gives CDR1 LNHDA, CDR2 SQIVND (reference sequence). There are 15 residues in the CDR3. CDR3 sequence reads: CASSIYAGVINEQFF. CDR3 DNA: TGTGCCAGTAGTATTTATGCAGGGGTAATCAATGAGCAGTTCTTC.

The CDR3 is CASSESGDTEAFF. The CDR3 nucleotides are TGCGCCAGCAGTGAGTCTGGTGACACTGAAGCTTTCTTT. This chain links TRBV10-2 with TRBJ1-1; D is undetermined. The CDR3 length is 13 residues. V shed 0 bases and J shed 3 bases, with 5 bases lying between them. Germline V gives CDR1 WSHSY, CDR2 SAAADI.

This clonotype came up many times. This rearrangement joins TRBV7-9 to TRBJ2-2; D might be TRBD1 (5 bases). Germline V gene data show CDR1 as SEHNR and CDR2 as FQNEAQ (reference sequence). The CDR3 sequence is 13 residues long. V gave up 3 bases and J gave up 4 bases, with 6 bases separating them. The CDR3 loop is CASSFRVTGELFF. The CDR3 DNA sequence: TGTGCCAGCAGCTTCAGGGTCACCGGGGAGCTGTTTTTT.

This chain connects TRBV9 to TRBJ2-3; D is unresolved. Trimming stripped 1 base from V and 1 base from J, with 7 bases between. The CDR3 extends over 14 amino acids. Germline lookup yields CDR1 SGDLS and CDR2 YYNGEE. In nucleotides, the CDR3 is TGTGCCAGCAGCGTAAACAGAGGCACAGATACGCAGTATTTT. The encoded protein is CASSVNRGTDTQYF.

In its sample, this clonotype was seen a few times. CDR3 sequence (DNA): TGTGCCAGCAGTGTATCTAGCGGGAGGGGAGTTGGCACAGATACGCAGTATTTT. Amino acid sequence: CASSVSSGRGVGTDTQYF. The chain is built from TRBV2 and TRBJ2-3; 12 bases agree with TRBD2. CDR1 is SNHLY, CDR2 FYNNEI, per germline. The J segment lost 1 base and the V segment lost 4 bases, leaving 9 bases of the junction unmatched. The CDR3 totals 18 residues. The full variable domain, rest sourced from reference TRBV2 and TRBJ2-3, is EPEVTQTPSHQVTQMGQEVILRCVPISNHLYFYWYRQILGQKVEFLVSFYNNEISEKSEIFDDQFSVERPDGSNFTLKIRSTKLEDSAMYFCASSVSSGRGVGTDTQYFGPGTRLTVL.

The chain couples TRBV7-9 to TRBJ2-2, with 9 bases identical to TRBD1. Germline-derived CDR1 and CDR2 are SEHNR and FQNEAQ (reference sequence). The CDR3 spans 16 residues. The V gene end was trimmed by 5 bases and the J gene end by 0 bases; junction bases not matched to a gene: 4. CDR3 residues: CASSPRQGANTGELFF. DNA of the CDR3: TGTGCCAGCAGCCCCCGACAGGGGGCGAACACCGGGGAGCTGTTTTTT.

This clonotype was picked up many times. As DNA, the CDR3 is TGTGCCAGCAGTTTACGTCAGGGCTCTGGAAACACCATATATTTT. Amino acids: CASSLRQGSGNTIYF. The chain combines TRBV27 with TRBJ1-3; D is possibly TRBD1 (5 bases). V was cut by 2 bases and J by 0 bases, with 8 bases left in between. Germline V CDR1 and CDR2: MNHEY, SMNVEV (reference sequence). The CDR3 has 15 amino acids.

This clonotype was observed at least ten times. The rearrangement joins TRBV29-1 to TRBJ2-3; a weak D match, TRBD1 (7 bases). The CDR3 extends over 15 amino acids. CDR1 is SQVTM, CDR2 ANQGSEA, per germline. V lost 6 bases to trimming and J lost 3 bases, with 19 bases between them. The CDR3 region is CSVNLRGAGTDTQYF. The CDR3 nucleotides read TGCAGCGTCAACCTCAGGGGGGCTGGAACAGATACGCAGTATTTT.

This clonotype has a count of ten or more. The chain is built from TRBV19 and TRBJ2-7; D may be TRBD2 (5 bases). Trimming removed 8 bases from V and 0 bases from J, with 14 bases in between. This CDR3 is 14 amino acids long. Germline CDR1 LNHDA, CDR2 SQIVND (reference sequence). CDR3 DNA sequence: TGTGCCAGTGGGAAGGACTCTTACTCCTACGAGCAGTACTTC. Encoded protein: CASGKDSYSYEQYF. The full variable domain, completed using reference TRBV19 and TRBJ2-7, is DGGITQSPKYLFRKEGQNVTLSCEQNLNHDAMYWYRQDPGQGLRLIYYSQIVNDFQKGDIAEGYSVSREKKESFPLTVTSAQKNPTAFYLCASGKDSYSYEQYFGPGTRLTVT.

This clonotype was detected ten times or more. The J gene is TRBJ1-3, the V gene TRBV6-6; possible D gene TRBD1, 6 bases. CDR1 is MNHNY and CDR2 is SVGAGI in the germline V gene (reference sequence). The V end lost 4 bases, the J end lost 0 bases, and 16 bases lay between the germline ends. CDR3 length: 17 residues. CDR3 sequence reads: CASSLALQGVSGNTIYF. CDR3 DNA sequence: TGTGCCAGCAGTTTAGCATTACAGGGCGTCTCTGGAAACACCATATATTTT.

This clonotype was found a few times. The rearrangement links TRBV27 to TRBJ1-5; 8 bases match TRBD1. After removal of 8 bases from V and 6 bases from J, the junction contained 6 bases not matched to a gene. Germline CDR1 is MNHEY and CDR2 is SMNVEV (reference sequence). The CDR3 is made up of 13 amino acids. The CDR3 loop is CASGQGAGQPQHF. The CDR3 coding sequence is TGTGCCAGCGGCCAGGGGGCGGGTCAGCCCCAGCATTTT.

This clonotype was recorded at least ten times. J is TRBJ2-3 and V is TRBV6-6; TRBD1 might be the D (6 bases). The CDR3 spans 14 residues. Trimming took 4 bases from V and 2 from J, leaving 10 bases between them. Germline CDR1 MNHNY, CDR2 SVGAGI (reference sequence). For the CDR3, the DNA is TGTGCCAGCAGTTCCTGGGGACACACAGATACGCAGTATTTT. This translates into CASSSWGHTDTQYF.

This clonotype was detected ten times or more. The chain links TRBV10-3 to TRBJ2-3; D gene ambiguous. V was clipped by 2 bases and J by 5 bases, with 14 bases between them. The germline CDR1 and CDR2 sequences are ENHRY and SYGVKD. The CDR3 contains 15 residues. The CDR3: CAISEEEGLLDTQYF. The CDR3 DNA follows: TGTGCCATCAGTGAGGAGGAAGGGCTGCTAGATACGCAGTATTTT.

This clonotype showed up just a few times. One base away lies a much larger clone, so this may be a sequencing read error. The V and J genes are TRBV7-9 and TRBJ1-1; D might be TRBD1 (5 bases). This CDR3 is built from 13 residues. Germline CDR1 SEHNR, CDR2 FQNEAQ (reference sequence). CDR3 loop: CASSDTGNTEAYF. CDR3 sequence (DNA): TGTGCCAGCAGCGATACAGGAAACACTGAAGCTTACTTT.

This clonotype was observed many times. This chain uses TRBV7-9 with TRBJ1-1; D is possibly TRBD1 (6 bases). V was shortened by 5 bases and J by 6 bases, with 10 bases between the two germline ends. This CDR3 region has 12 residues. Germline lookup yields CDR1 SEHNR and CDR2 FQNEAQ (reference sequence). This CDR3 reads CASSQGRAEAFF. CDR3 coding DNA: TGTGCCAGCAGCCAGGGGCGGGCTGAAGCTTTCTTT. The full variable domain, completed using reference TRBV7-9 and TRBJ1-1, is DTGVSQNPRHKITKRGQNVTFRCDPISEHNRLYWYRQTLGQGPEFLTYFQNEAQLEKSRLLSDRFSAERPKGSFSTLEIQRTEQGDSAMYLCASSQGRAEAFFGQGTRLTVV.

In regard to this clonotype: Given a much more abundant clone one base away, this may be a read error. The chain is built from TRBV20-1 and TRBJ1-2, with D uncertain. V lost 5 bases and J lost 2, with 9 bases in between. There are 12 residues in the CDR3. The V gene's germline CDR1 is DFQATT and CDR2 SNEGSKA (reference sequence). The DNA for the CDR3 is TGCAGTGCTCAATGGATCAACTATGGCTACACCTTC. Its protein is CSAQWINYGYTF.

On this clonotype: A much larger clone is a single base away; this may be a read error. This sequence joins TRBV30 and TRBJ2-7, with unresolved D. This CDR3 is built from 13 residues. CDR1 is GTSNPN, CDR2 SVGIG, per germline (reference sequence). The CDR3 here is CAWGVSMNYEQYF. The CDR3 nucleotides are TGTGCCTGGGGTGTGTCCATGAACTACGAGCAGTACTTC.

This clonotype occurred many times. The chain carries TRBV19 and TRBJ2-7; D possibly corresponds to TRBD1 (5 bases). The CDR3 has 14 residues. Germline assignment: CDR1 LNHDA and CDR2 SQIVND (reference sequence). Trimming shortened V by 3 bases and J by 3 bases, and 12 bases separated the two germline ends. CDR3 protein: CASSISGHDYEQYF. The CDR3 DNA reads TGTGCCAGTAGTATCTCAGGGCACGACTACGAGCAGTACTTC. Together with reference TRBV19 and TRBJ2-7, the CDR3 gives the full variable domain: DGGITQSPKYLFRKEGQNVTLSCEQNLNHDAMYWYRQDPGQGLRLIYYSQIVNDFQKGDIAEGYSVSREKKESFPLTVTSAQKNPTAFYLCASSISGHDYEQYFGPGTRLTVT.

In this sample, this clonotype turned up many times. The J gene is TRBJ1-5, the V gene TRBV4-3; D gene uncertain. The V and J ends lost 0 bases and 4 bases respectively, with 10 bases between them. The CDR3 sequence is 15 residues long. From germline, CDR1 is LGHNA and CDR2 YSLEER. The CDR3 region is CASSQDWVGNQPQHF. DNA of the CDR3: TGCGCCAGCAGCCAAGATTGGGTGGGGAATCAGCCCCAGCATTTT.

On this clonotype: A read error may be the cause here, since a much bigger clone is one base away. The CDR3, as DNA: TGTGCCAGCCTACCCACGGGACACAATGAGCAGTTGTTC. This encodes CASLPTGHNEQLF. J is TRBJ2-1 and V is TRBV28, with a possible D match to TRBD1 (6 bases). Germline loops: CDR1 MDHEN, CDR2 SYDVKM. This CDR3 region has 13 residues. The full variable domain, rest sourced from reference TRBV28 and TRBJ2-1, is DVKVTQSSRYLVKRTGEKVFLECVQDMDHENMFWYRQDPGLGLRLIYFSYDVKMKEKGDIPEGYSVSREKKERFSLILESASTNQTSMYLCASLPTGHNEQLFGPGTRLTVL.

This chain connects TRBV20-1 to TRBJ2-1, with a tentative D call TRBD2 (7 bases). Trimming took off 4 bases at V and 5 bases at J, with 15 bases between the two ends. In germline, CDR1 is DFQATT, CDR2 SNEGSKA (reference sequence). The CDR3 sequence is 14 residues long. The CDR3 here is CSANARGANNEQFF. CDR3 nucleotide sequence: TGCAGTGCTAACGCACGGGGGGCCAACAATGAGCAGTTCTTC.

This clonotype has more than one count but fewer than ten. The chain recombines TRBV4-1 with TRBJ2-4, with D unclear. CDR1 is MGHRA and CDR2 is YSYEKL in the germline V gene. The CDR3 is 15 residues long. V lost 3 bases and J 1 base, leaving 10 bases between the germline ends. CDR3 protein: CASSQGWLAKNIQYF. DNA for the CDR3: TGCGCCAGCAGCCAGGGGTGGTTGGCCAAAAACATTCAGTACTTC.